The TCR beta chain described here comes from a study of blood T cell repertoires in COVID-19. Study details: Donors in the United States, Italy and Spain gave samples during acute or convalescent COVID-19. Sample material is recorded as cDNA or gDNA derived from T cells, B-cell-depleted T cells, or PBMCs.

Libraries were prepared by immunoSEQ multiplex PCR; TCRdb keeps only in-frame clonotypes and omits some of them. Seen here are approximately 100,000 clones, over 80% observed once, and the top ten hold around 1.1%. The V and J ends lost 0 bases and 1 base respectively, with 15 bases between them. The CDR3 contains 17 residues. From germline, CDR1 is SEHNR and CDR2 FQNEAQ (reference sequence). V gene TRBV7-9 combines with J gene TRBJ1-1, with unresolved D. Sample: peripheral blood. The sequence came from a human donor in a cohort sampled during active COVID-19. This chain's CDR3 is CASSLAPLLQRNTEAFF. CDR3 DNA: TGTGCCAGCAGCTTAGCCCCGTTATTACAGAGGAACACTGAAGCTTTCTTT.